Presented here are 14 T cell receptor beta chains from one specimen sequenced in a study of shared clonotypes between healthy human individuals (dated by TCRdb to about 2020). The library was made by the immunoSEQ multiplex PCR assay. TCRdb re-hosts the immuneACCESS table, in-frame sequences only. Its copies lack some clones; in the studies checked, an unresolved V gene accounts for under half of them, and the cause for the rest is not known. The sample table holds 2 million to 2.5 million clones, of which 80% to 95% were seen once. The top ten constitute around 0.37% of the sample. Sequences were obtained from naive CD4+ T cells from PBMCs. The sample's cell subset or site, from its label and the paper: CD45RA+ positively selected. Receptors originate from a man aged 18 to 35 in good health. Some clones in this sample may be carry-over from other donors' samples.

The rearrangement joins TRBV14 to TRBJ2-2; D is unclear. In germline, CDR1 is SGHDN, CDR2 FVKESK. V was pared by 4 bases and J by 0 bases, with 12 bases between. The CDR3 loop spans 16 amino acids. CDR3 amino acids: CASSPGRPTNTGELFF. In DNA form, the CDR3 reads TGTGCCAGCAGCCCCGGACGGCCTACGAACACCGGGGAGCTGTTTTTT. The full variable domain, completed using reference TRBV14 and TRBJ2-2, is EAGVTQFPSHSVIEKGQTVTLRCDPISGHDNLYWYRRVMGKEIKFLLHFVKESKQDESGMPNNRFLAERTGGTYSTLKVQPAELEDSGVYFCASSPGRPTNTGELFFGEGSRLTVL.

In DNA form, the CDR3 reads TGTGCCATCATGTGGGGACAGAACACTGAAGCTTTCTTT. Translation gives CAIMWGQNTEAFF. The rearrangement links TRBV10-3 to TRBJ1-1, with D possibly matching TRBD1 (6 bases). The V end was cut by 7 bases, the J end by 1 base, with 10 bases between. The CDR3 loop spans 13 amino acids. In germline, CDR1 is ENHRY, CDR2 SYGVKD.

This rearrangement joins TRBV6-6 to TRBJ1-1; D is unclear. CDR1 is MNHNY and CDR2 is SVGAGI in the germline V gene (reference sequence). The CDR3 loop spans 11 amino acids. The DNA of the CDR3 is TGTGCTTCTATATTTGGATTTGAAGCTTTCTTT. Amino acids: CASIFGFEAFF.

In nucleotides, the CDR3 is TGTGCCAGCAGTTTCCCCCTGTCGAGGGGACAGAGCAATCAGCCCCAGCATTTT. This encodes CASSFPLSRGQSNQPQHF. The chain joins TRBV28 to TRBJ1-5; 7 bases line up with TRBD1. Trimming cost V 3 bases and J 1 base; bases outside gene matches: 12. The V gene's germline CDR1 is MDHEN and CDR2 SYDVKM. There are 18 residues in the CDR3.

The chain joins TRBV5-6 to TRBJ2-7; a weak D match, TRBD1 (5 bases). The V gene lost 0 bases and the J gene lost 1 base, with 11 bases spanning the gap. This CDR3 region has 15 residues. The germline CDR1 and CDR2 sequences are SGHDT and YYEEEE. As DNA, the CDR3 is TGTGCCAGCAGCTTGGTGGGGCAGGGTTCCTACGAGCAGTACTTC. Protein product: CASSLVGQGSYEQYF. Full variable domain (rest looked up from reference TRBV5-6 and TRBJ2-7): DAGVTQSPTHLIKTRGQQVTLRCSPKSGHDTVSWYQQALGQGPQFIFQYYEEEERQRGNFPDRFSGHQFPNYSSELNVNALLLGDSALYLCASSLVGQGSYEQYFGPGTRLTVT.

The genes are TRBV6-1 and TRBJ1-3, with 8 bases aligning to TRBD1. After removal of 6 bases from V and 1 base from J, the junction contained 5 bases not matched to a gene. CDR1 is MNHNS and CDR2 is SASEGT in the germline V gene. The CDR3 totals 15 residues. The CDR3 DNA is TGTGCCAGCAGGGCGGACAGGGCTTCTGGAAACACCATATATTTT. It encodes CASRADRASGNTIYF.

This chain links TRBV5-6 with TRBJ2-7; D is unresolved. Germline CDR1 SGHDT, CDR2 YYEEEE. The length of the CDR3 is 12 residues. The V and J ends lost 5 bases and 2 bases respectively, with 8 bases between them. The CDR3 spells CASSPRTYEQYF. Written as DNA, the CDR3 is TGTGCCAGCAGTCCTCGGACCTACGAGCAGTACTTC.

Here the CDR3 reads CSAREYEQYF. Here the CDR3 DNA reads TGCAGTGCTAGGGAGTACGAGCAGTACTTC. This chain uses TRBV20-1 with TRBJ2-5; D not resolved. The tail of the sequence fits TRBJ2-7 better, so the J call may be wrong. The CDR3 is made up of 10 amino acids. The germline CDR1 and CDR2 sequences are DFQATT and SNEGSKA (reference sequence).

The chain recombines TRBV11-2 with TRBJ2-2; 9 nucleotides line up with TRBD1. After removal of 0 bases from V and 3 bases from J, the junction contained 5 bases not matched to a gene. The CDR3 runs 17 residues. Germline-derived CDR1 and CDR2 are SGHAT and FQNNGV. CDR3 nucleotide sequence: TGTGCCAGCAGCTTAGACCGAACAGGGGGCTACACCGGGGAGCTGTTTTTT. Its translation: CASSLDRTGGYTGELFF.

The chain has TRBV30 and TRBJ2-1, with TRBD1 as a possible D gene (6 bases). This CDR3 spans 13 amino acids. V lost 6 bases and J 4 bases, leaving 13 bases between the germline ends. Germline V gene data show CDR1 as GTSNPN and CDR2 as SVGIG (reference sequence). For the CDR3, the DNA is TGTGCCTGTCAACAGGGATCGTACAATGAGCAGTTCTTC. Its translation is CACQQGSYNEQFF. Full variable domain (rest looked up from reference TRBV30 and TRBJ2-1): SQTIHQWPATLVQPVGSPLSLECTVEGTSNPNLYWYRQAAGRGLQLLFYSVGIGQISSEVPQNLSASRPQDRQFILSSKKLLLSDSGFYLCACQQGSYNEQFFGPGTRLTVL.

This rearrangement joins TRBV15 to TRBJ2-5; the D call may be TRBD1 or TRBD2 (5 bases each). This CDR3 region has 16 residues. Germline V lookup: CDR1 LNHNV, CDR2 YYDKDF (reference sequence). V lost 3 bases and J lost 5, with 19 bases in between. The CDR3 bases are TGTGCCACCAGCAGGAGCAAGGGGCTGGCGGGCGAGACCCAGTACTTC. This encodes CATSRSKGLAGETQYF.

The chain joins TRBV4-1 to TRBJ2-1; no clear D. Germline V CDR1 and CDR2: MGHRA, YSYEKL. The CDR3 is 15 residues long. The V end was cut by 0 bases, the J end by 9 bases, with 15 bases between. This CDR3 reads CASSQDSPVRAEQFF. CDR3 coding DNA: TGCGCCAGCAGCCAAGATAGCCCAGTACGGGCTGAGCAGTTCTTC.

As to this clone: At the DNA level, this CDR3 is encoded by other sequences in the same sample as well. DNA for the CDR3: TGTGCCAGCAGTTTATATCAGGGAGTCTACGAGCAGTACTTC. Protein sequence: CASSLYQGVYEQYF. V usage is TRBV27 and J usage is TRBJ2-7; the D call may be TRBD1 or TRBD2 (5 bases each). The CDR3 totals 14 residues. Germline V CDR1 and CDR2: MNHEY, SMNVEV (reference sequence). The V and J ends lost 1 base and 3 bases respectively, with 10 bases between them.

For this clone: Other DNA sequences in the sample encode the same CDR3. The rearrangement joins TRBV18 to TRBJ2-7, with D perhaps assigned TRBD1 or TRBD2 (5 bases each). The CDR3 runs to 13 residues. Between the trimmed V and J ends, which lost 3 bases and 6 bases, there was a span of 12 bases. Germline CDR1 KGHSH, CDR2 LQKENI. The CDR3 DNA follows: TGTGCCAGCTCACCTCCAGGGACCTCCGAGCAGTACTTC. Residues: CASSPPGTSEQYF.